The 4 T cell receptor beta chains in this list originate from one sample, sequenced in a study of blood T cell repertoires in COVID-19. The table came from immunoSEQ multiplex PCR; TCRdb's copy has only in-frame clones and leaves some out. The repertoire consists of roughly 260,000 clones, with approximately 91% occurring once and the leading ten covering roughly 12%. Input material: peripheral blood. The receptor set was obtained from a woman in her 30s with COVID-19, enrolled during active disease.

This chain links TRBV6-5 with TRBJ2-7, with a tentative D call TRBD1 (6 bases). CDR3 length equals 13 residues. V was pared by 6 bases and J by 3 bases, with 12 bases between. Germline values: CDR1 MNHEY, CDR2 SVGAGI. CDR3 protein: CASSQDSFYEQYF. CDR3 nucleotide sequence: TGTGCCAGCAGCCAGGACAGCTTCTACGAGCAGTACTTC.

V gene TRBV7-6 combines with J gene TRBJ2-1; 10 nucleotides agree with TRBD1. This CDR3 has 16 amino acids. V gave up 4 bases and J gave up 10 bases; unmatched junction bases: 13. Germline-derived CDR1 and CDR2 are SGHVS and FNYEAQ. The CDR3 nucleotides read TGTGCCAGCAGCTCAAACCGGGACAGGGGAGTGGACGAGCAGTTCTTC. Amino acids: CASSSNRDRGVDEQFF.

J is TRBJ2-7 and V is TRBV10-2; D ambiguous. The CDR3 length is 12 residues. Germline V lookup: CDR1 WSHSY, CDR2 SAAADI. V was shortened by 5 bases and J by 2 bases, with 7 bases between the two germline ends. CDR3 DNA: TGCGCCAGCAGTACCACAGCCTACGAGCAGTACTTC. This translates into CASSTTAYEQYF.

V and J are TRBV28 and TRBJ1-5; 7 nucleotides match TRBD1. J gave up 7 bases and V 3 bases, and 6 bases lay outside the gene matches. Germline lookup yields CDR1 MDHEN and CDR2 SYDVKM. This CDR3 is 14 amino acids long. The CDR3 DNA follows: TGTGCCAGCAGTTTCCCGACAGGGTACCAGCCCCAGCATTTT. Encoded protein: CASSFPTGYQPQHF.